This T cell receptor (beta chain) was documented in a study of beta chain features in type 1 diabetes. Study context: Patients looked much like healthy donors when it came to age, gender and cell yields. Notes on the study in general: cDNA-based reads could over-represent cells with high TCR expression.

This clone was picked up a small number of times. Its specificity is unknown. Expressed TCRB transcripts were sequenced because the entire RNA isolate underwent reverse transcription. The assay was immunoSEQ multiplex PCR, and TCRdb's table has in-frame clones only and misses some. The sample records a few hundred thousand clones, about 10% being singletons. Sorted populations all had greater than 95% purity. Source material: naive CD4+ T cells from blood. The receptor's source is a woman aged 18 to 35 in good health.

As DNA, the CDR3 is TGTGCCAGCAGTGATTGGGGGGCCTACGAGCAGTACTTC. Its translation: CASSDWGAYEQYF. The rearrangement joins TRBV6-1 to TRBJ2-7, with D tentatively TRBD2 (6 bases). From germline, CDR1 is MNHNS and CDR2 SASEGT. The V gene lost 3 bases and the J gene lost 2 bases, with 8 bases spanning the gap. The CDR3 extends over 13 amino acids.